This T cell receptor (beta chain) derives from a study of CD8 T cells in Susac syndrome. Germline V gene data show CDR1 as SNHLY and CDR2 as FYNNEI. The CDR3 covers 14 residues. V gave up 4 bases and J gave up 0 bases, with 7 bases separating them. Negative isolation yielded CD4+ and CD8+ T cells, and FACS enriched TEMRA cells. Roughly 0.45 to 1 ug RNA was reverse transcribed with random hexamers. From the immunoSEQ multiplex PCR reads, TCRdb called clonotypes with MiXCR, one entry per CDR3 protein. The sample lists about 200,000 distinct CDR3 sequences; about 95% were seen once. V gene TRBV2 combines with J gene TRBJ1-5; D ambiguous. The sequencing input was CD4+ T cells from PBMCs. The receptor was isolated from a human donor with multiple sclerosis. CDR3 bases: TGTGCCAGCAGTGCTATAATTAGCAATCAGCCCCAGCATTTT. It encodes CASSAIISNQPQHF.